This record concerns one TCR beta chain sequence. This sample was included in a study of blood T cell repertoires in COVID-19. Germline lookup yields CDR1 SGDLS and CDR2 YYNGEE. Trimming removed 5 bases from V and 7 bases from J; junction bases left unmatched: 10. The length of the CDR3 is 15 residues. This table comes from immunoSEQ multiplex PCR, and its TCRdb copy is limited to in-frame clones, with some not included. The data show 98,000 or so clones, about nine tenths seen once. Source material: peripheral blood. The chain is built from TRBV9 and TRBJ1-5; 9 bases map to TRBD1. This clonotype originated in a man aged 55-75 years with COVID-19, enrolled during active disease. The CDR3 is CASSKGTGRGQPQHF. The CDR3 DNA sequence: TGTGCCAGCAGTAAGGGGACAGGGCGAGGACAGCCCCAGCATTTT. The entire variable domain, with the rest obtained from reference TRBV9 and TRBJ1-5, is as follows: DSGVTQTPKHLITATGQRVTLRCSPRSGDLSVYWYQQSLDQGLQFLIQYYNGEERAKGNILERFSAQQFPDLHSELNLSSLELGDSALYFCASSKGTGRGQPQHFGDGTRLSIL.